What follows are 29 T cell receptor beta chains derived from one specimen sequenced in a study of shared clonotypes between healthy human individuals. Assay used: immunoSEQ multiplex PCR; TCRdb lists only in-frame clones, some missing. Counted here are approximately 2.5 million clones, 93% occurring once; the ten biggest clones make up around 0.37%. Sequencing used naive CD4+ T cells from PBMCs. The subset is: CD45RA+ positively selected. Receptors originate from a man younger than 35 in good health. Some clones in this sample may be carry-over from other donors' samples.

The rearrangement links TRBV7-2 to TRBJ2-1; 8 bases match TRBD2. Germline trimming cut 5 bases from V and 0 bases from J; bases unmatched to any gene: 3. The CDR3 is 15 residues long. The germline gives CDR1 SGHTA, CDR2 FQGNSA. CDR3 in amino acids: CASSAAGGSYNEQFF. In DNA form, the CDR3 reads TGTGCCAGCAGCGCCGCGGGGGGCTCCTACAATGAGCAGTTCTTC. The full variable domain, its missing parts supplied by reference TRBV7-2 and TRBJ2-1, is GAGVSQSPSNKVTEKGKDVELRCDPISGHTALYWYRQSLGQGLEFLIYFQGNSAPDKSGLPSDRFSAERTGGSVSTLTIQRTQQEDSAVYLCASSAAGGSYNEQFFGPGTRLTVL.

This chain links TRBV23-1 with TRBJ1-4; D not certain. TRBV23-1 is identified as an open reading frame with a role that is uncertain. The CDR3 runs 17 residues. V was clipped by 0 bases and J by 4 bases, with 15 bases between them. The CDR3 bases are TGCGCCAGCAGTCAATCTGAGACTACTCGCGGTAATGAAAAACTGTTTTTT. This codes for CASSQSETTRGNEKLFF.

This chain uses TRBV5-5 with TRBJ2-5; 10 bases fit TRBD2. The CDR3 consists of 20 residues. Germline CDR1 SGHKS, CDR2 YYEKEE (reference sequence). V gave up 0 bases and J gave up 4 bases; unmatched junction bases: 18. The CDR3 loop reads CASSLARGVRASGSLETQYF. The CDR3 nucleotides read TGTGCCAGCAGCTTGGCTCGAGGTGTAAGGGCTAGCGGGAGTTTAGAGACCCAGTACTTC.

The rearrangement joins TRBV29-1 to TRBJ1-5; D uncertain. The CDR3 length is 13 residues. Germline V lookup: CDR1 SQVTM, CDR2 ANQGSEA. The CDR3 DNA is TGCAACGAAGAATCCGATAGCAATCAGCCCCAGCATTTT. Protein sequence: CNEESDSNQPQHF.

The chain joins TRBV12-2 to TRBJ1-1; TRBD1, the table's D call, was not compared with the DNA. TRBV12-2 has pseudogene status. The CDR3 has 19 residues. The CDR3 nucleotides read TGTGCAAGTCGCTTCCTTAAAGGACAGGGGAGGGAAGAAAACACTGAAGCTTTCTTT. This translates into CASRFLKGQGREENTEAFF.

The rearrangement joins TRBV2 to TRBJ1-3; no clear D. Deletions cut 6 bases from V and 1 base from J, with 13 bases between. Per the germline V gene, CDR1 is SNHLY and CDR2 is FYNNEI. CDR3 length: 15 residues. CDR3 DNA sequence: TGTGCCAGCAGCTCCACTTTTCGGTCTGGAAACACCATATATTTT. Amino acid sequence: CASSSTFRSGNTIYF.

J is TRBJ2-7 and V is TRBV11-2, with 8 bases aligning to TRBD2. This CDR3 has 15 residues. Germline CDR1 reads SGHAT; CDR2 reads FQNNGV. The V gene end was trimmed by 4 bases and the J gene end by 2 bases; junction bases not matched to a gene: 7. The CDR3 loop reads CASSWETGGAYEQYF. Written as DNA, the CDR3 is TGTGCCAGCAGCTGGGAGACGGGAGGGGCCTACGAGCAGTACTTC.

The chain uses TRBV4-1 and TRBJ2-1; TRBD2 matches 11 bases. V lost 1 base and J lost 9; bases outside the gene matches: 5. Germline lookup yields CDR1 MGHRA and CDR2 YSYEKL. CDR3 length: 15 amino acids. The CDR3 bases are TGCGCCAGCAGCCAAGGTGTTAGCGGGAGGGTTGAGCAGTTCTTC. It codes for CASSQGVSGRVEQFF.

This rearrangement joins TRBV15 to TRBJ1-1; 7 nucleotides align to TRBD1. V was pared by 2 bases and J by 0 bases, with 6 bases of the junction left unmatched. The CDR3 consists of 16 residues. In germline, CDR1 is LNHNV, CDR2 YYDKDF (reference sequence). The CDR3 protein is CATSRRTGPMNTEAFF. The CDR3 nucleotides are TGTGCCACCAGCAGAAGGACAGGCCCCATGAACACTGAAGCTTTCTTT.

The rearrangement uses TRBV7-2 and TRBJ2-7; the match to TRBD2 covers 8 bases. V lost 5 bases to trimming and J lost 6 bases; unmatched junction nucleotides: 9. Germline assignment: CDR1 SGHTA and CDR2 FQGNSA. CDR3 length: 14 residues. The DNA for the CDR3 is TGTGCCAGCAGCCCCCCGGGACTAGTGAGCGAGCAGTACTTC. Amino acid sequence: CASSPPGLVSEQYF.

The rearrangement uses TRBV4-2 and TRBJ1-5; D may be TRBD1 (6 bases). The CDR3 consists of 15 residues. The V gene lost 0 bases and the J gene lost 11 bases, with 17 bases spanning the gap. Germline V CDR1 and CDR2: LGHNA, YNFKEQ. CDR3 protein: CASSQDPLEGGSQHF. CDR3 bases: TGTGCCAGCAGCCAAGATCCGTTGGAGGGGGGGTCCCAGCATTTT.

This clone was observed a single time. CDR3: CASKPGQGAPKQFF. The CDR3, as DNA: TGTGCCAGCAAACCGGGACAGGGGGCTCCCAAGCAGTTCTTC. This sequence joins TRBV28 and TRBJ2-1, with 12 bases that match TRBD1. Germline assignment: CDR1 MDHEN and CDR2 SYDVKM. CDR3 length equals 14 residues. V was pared by 7 bases and J by 11 bases, with 9 bases of the junction left unmatched.

This sequence joins TRBV6-7 and TRBJ2-1; TRBD2 matches 7 bases. TRBV6-7 is classed as an ORF, of uncertain function. The CDR3 spans 17 residues. With V trimmed by 2 bases and J by 7 bases, 14 bases remained unmatched. CDR3 sequence: CASSYIRQRESVNEQFF. The CDR3, as DNA: TGTGCCAGCAGTTACATCCGGCAGCGGGAAAGTGTGAATGAGCAGTTCTTC.

The CDR3 coding sequence is TGTGCCAGCAGGGCAGGGACTTTCACAGATACGCAGTATTTT. This codes for CASRAGTFTDTQYF. The J gene is TRBJ2-3, the V gene TRBV6-1; perhaps TRBD2 as D (6 bases). The germline V gene encodes CDR1 MNHNS and CDR2 SASEGT. There are 14 residues in the CDR3. The V end was cut by 6 bases, the J end by 2 bases, with 12 bases between.

The rearrangement uses TRBV5-4 and TRBJ1-3; no definite D call. The germline V gene has CDR1 SGHNT and CDR2 YYREEE (reference sequence). The CDR3 is 14 amino acids. With 4 bases removed from V and 0 bases from J, the gap between germline ends came to 8 bases. The CDR3 DNA is TGTGCCAGCAGCGGCGCAGGCTCTGGAAACACCATATATTTT. It yields the protein CASSGAGSGNTIYF.

V gene TRBV10-3 combines with J gene TRBJ1-2; TRBD1 agrees at 8 bases. Germline lookup yields CDR1 ENHRY and CDR2 SYGVKD. CDR3 length: 13 amino acids. The junction had 5 bases not matched to a gene; V was cut back by 5 bases and J by 6 bases. The CDR3 DNA is TGTGCCATCAGTCCTGACAGGGGCGATGGCTACACCTTC. Translated: CAISPDRGDGYTF.

This clone is a singleton in its sample. CDR3 protein: CASSLGGDRPQHF. CDR3 in DNA: TGTGCCAGCAGCTTAGGGGGAGACAGGCCCCAGCATTTT. This sequence joins TRBV7-3 and TRBJ1-5, with D maybe TRBD1 (5 bases). The CDR3 loop spans 13 amino acids. With 2 bases removed from V and 9 bases from J, the gap between germline ends came to 11 bases. Germline CDR1 is SGHTA and CDR2 is FQGTGA.

As regards this clone: The sample has other DNA sequences that encode this CDR3 too. The chain recombines TRBV9 with TRBJ1-4, with TRBD1 matching over 7 bases. Germline V gene data show CDR1 as SGDLS and CDR2 as YYNGEE. The CDR3 totals 15 residues. V trimming: 4 bases; J trimming: 6 bases; junction bases outside the gene matches: 9. Here the CDR3 reads CASSPRTGFDEKLFF. The CDR3 coding sequence is TGTGCCAGCAGCCCGAGGACAGGTTTCGATGAAAAACTGTTTTTT.

The chain joins TRBV5-8 to TRBJ2-7; TRBD1 matches 9 bases. Germline CDR1 is SGHTS and CDR2 is YDEGEE. This CDR3 is built from 15 residues. The trim removed 7 bases at V and 4 bases at J, leaving 12 bases unmatched. CDR3 sequence: CASVLPGQGKYEQYF. The CDR3 nucleotides are TGTGCCAGCGTTTTACCGGGACAGGGCAAGTACGAGCAGTACTTC.

This chain joins TRBV28 and TRBJ1-4; perhaps TRBD1 as D (5 bases). CDR3 length equals 15 residues. V was clipped by 2 bases and J by 4 bases, with 11 bases between them. Germline CDR1 and CDR2: MDHEN and SYDVKM. CDR3 sequence: CASSLLGPLNEKLFF. The DNA for the CDR3 is TGTGCCAGCAGTTTACTGGGACCGCTTAATGAAAAACTGTTTTTT.

V usage is TRBV28 and J usage is TRBJ2-7, with D maybe TRBD2 (5 bases). Trimming shortened V by 6 bases and J by 4 bases, and 16 bases separated the two germline ends. CDR1 MDHEN and CDR2 SYDVKM come from the germline V gene. The CDR3 extends over 14 amino acids. The CDR3 is CASSRLGSRYEQYF. The CDR3, as DNA: TGTGCCAGCAGCCGCCTGGGGAGTCGGTACGAGCAGTACTTC.

Notes on this clone: The same CDR3 is also encoded by other DNA sequences in this sample. The chain employs TRBV9 and TRBJ1-1; D gene uncertain. V lost 0 bases and J 1 base, leaving 7 bases between the germline ends. Germline-derived CDR1 and CDR2 are SGDLS and YYNGEE. The CDR3 has 14 amino acids. The CDR3 sequence is CASSVATQNTEAFF. CDR3 coding DNA: TGTGCCAGCAGCGTAGCTACGCAGAACACTGAAGCTTTCTTT.

The chain uses TRBV9 and TRBJ2-7, with D possibly TRBD2 on 5 matching bases. The CDR3 consists of 15 residues. The ends were cut back, 4 bases at V and 0 bases at J, with 14 bases in the middle. Germline V gene data show CDR1 as SGDLS and CDR2 as YYNGEE. For the CDR3, the DNA is TGTGCCAGCAGCAAAGTAGCGTCCAGCTCCTACGAGCAGTACTTC. It encodes CASSKVASSSYEQYF.

This chain joins TRBV5-4 and TRBJ2-7, with 7 bases matching TRBD1. The length of the CDR3 is 15 residues. J was trimmed by 0 bases and V by 5 bases; bases with no gene match: 8. The germline gives CDR1 SGHNT, CDR2 YYREEE (reference sequence). CDR3 in DNA: TGTGCCAGCAGGCCCGGGACAGCGGACTCCTACGAGCAGTACTTC. Encoded protein: CASRPGTADSYEQYF.

This chain's CDR3 is CASSAPGQGWKAFF. In DNA form, the CDR3 reads TGTGCCAGCAGCGCTCCGGGACAGGGTTGGAAAGCTTTCTTT. The chain recombines TRBV28 with TRBJ1-1; 9 bases agree with TRBD1. The CDR3 runs 14 residues. The germline V gene encodes CDR1 MDHEN and CDR2 SYDVKM. V shed 6 bases and J 9 bases; nucleotides not matched to a gene: 11.

The genes are TRBV4-1 and TRBJ2-5; TRBD2 matches 13 bases. The germline CDR1 and CDR2 sequences are MGHRA and YSYEKL. The CDR3 is 15 amino acids. With V trimmed by 4 bases and J by 5 bases, 4 bases remained unmatched. Written as DNA, the CDR3 is TGCGCCAGCAGCCGGGGACTAGCGGGAAGGGAGACCCAGTACTTC. Residues: CASSRGLAGRETQYF.

The chain is built from TRBV11-3 and TRBJ1-5; no reliable D call. The CDR3 extends over 16 amino acids. Trimming stripped 0 bases from V and 1 base from J, with 10 bases between. Germline values: CDR1 SGHNT, CDR2 YENEEA. The CDR3 protein is CASSLDEWGSNQPQHF. Written as DNA, the CDR3 is TGTGCCAGCAGCTTAGACGAGTGGGGAAGCAATCAGCCCCAGCATTTT.

This sequence joins TRBV9 and TRBJ2-6; D perhaps matches TRBD2 (7 bases). Germline V gene lookup returns CDR1 SGDLS and CDR2 YYNGEE. The length of the CDR3 is 18 residues. Trimming pared 4 bases from V and 0 bases from J, leaving 17 bases between. The CDR3 loop is CASSPLGGANSGANVLTF. In DNA, the CDR3 is TGTGCCAGCAGCCCCCTTGGGGGGGCGAACTCTGGGGCCAACGTCCTGACTTTC. The full variable domain, completed using reference TRBV9 and TRBJ2-6, is DSGVTQTPKHLITATGQRVTLRCSPRSGDLSVYWYQQSLDQGLQFLIQYYNGEERAKGNILERFSAQQFPDLHSELNLSSLELGDSALYFCASSPLGGANSGANVLTFGAGSRLTVL.

The chain recombines TRBV28 with TRBJ2-5; 8 bases fit TRBD1. Looked up from germline, CDR1 is MDHEN and CDR2 is SYDVKM. The CDR3 totals 17 residues. The J segment lost 0 bases and the V segment lost 5 bases, leaving 11 bases of the junction unmatched. CDR3 sequence (DNA): TGTGCCAGCAGTCCCCGGCAGGGGGCCCGGTACCAAGAGACCCAGTACTTC. Translation: CASSPRQGARYQETQYF.